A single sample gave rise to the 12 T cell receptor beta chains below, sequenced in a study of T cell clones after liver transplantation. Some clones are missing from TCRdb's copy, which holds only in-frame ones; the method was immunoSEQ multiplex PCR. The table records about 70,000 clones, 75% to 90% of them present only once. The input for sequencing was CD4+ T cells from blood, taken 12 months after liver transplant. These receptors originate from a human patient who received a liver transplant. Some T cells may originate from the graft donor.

CDR3: CASSLEAGGRYEQYF. In nucleotides, the CDR3 is TGTGCCAGCAGCTTAGAAGCGGGAGGCAGGTACGAGCAGTACTTC. The gene calls are TRBV11-2 and TRBJ2-7; TRBD2 aligns across 9 bases. J gave up 4 bases and V 0 bases, and 4 bases lay outside the gene matches. Germline V gene sequence: CDR1 SGHAT, CDR2 FQNNGV. This CDR3 region has 15 residues.

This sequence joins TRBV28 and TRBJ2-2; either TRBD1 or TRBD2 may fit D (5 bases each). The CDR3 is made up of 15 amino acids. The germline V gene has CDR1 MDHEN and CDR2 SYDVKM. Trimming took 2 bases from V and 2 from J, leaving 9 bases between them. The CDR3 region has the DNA TGTGCCAGCAGTTTACCCGGGACCAACACCGGGGAGCTGTTTTTT. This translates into CASSLPGTNTGELFF.

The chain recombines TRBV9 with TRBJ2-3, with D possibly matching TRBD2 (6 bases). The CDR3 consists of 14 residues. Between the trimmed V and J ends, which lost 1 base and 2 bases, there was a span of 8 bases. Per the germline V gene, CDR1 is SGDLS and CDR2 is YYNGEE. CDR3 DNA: TGTGCCAGCAGCGTAAGCGGGTCCACAGATACGCAGTATTTT. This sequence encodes CASSVSGSTDTQYF. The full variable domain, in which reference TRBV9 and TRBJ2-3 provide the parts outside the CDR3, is DSGVTQTPKHLITATGQRVTLRCSPRSGDLSVYWYQQSLDQGLQFLIQYYNGEERAKGNILERFSAQQFPDLHSELNLSSLELGDSALYFCASSVSGSTDTQYFGPGTRLTVL.

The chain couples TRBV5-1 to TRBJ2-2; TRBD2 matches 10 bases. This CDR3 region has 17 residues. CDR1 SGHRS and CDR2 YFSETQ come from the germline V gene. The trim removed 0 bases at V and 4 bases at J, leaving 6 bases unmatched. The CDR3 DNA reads TGCGCCAGCAGCTTGGCCAGCGGGAGGGGCGGCACCGGGGAGCTGTTTTTT. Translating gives CASSLASGRGGTGELFF.

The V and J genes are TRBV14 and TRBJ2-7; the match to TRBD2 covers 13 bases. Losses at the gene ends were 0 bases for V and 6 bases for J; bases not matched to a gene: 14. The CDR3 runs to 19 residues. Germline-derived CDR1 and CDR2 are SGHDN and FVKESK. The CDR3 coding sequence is TGTGCCAGCAGCCAAGATAGGTGGCAGACTAGCGGGAGGTTGCGCGAGCAGTACTTC. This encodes CASSQDRWQTSGRLREQYF.

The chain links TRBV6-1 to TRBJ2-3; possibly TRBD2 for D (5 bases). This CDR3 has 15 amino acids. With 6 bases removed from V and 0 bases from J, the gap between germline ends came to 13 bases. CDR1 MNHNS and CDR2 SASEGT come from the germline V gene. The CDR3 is CASRIGSLSTDTQYF. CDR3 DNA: TGTGCCAGCAGGATAGGGAGTCTTAGCACAGATACGCAGTATTTT.

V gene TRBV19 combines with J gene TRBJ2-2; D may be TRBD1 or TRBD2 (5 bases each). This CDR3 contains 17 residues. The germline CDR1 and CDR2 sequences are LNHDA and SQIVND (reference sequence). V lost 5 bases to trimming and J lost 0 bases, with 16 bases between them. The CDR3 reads CASSGSGRDPNTGELFF. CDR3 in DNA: TGTGCCAGTAGTGGGTCCGGACGGGACCCGAACACCGGGGAGCTGTTTTTT.

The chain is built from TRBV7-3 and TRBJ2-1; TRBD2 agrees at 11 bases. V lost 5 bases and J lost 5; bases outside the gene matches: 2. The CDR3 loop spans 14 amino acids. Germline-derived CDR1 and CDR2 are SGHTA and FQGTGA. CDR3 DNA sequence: TGTGCCAGCAGCCTTAGCGGGAGGGACAATGAGCAGTTCTTC. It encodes CASSLSGRDNEQFF.

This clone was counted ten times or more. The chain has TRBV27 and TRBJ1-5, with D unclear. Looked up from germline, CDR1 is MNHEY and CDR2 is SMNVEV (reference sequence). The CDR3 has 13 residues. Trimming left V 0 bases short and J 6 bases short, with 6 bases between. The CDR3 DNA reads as TGTGCCAGCAGTTTATCGTTTTTTCAGCCCCAGCATTTT. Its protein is CASSLSFFQPQHF.

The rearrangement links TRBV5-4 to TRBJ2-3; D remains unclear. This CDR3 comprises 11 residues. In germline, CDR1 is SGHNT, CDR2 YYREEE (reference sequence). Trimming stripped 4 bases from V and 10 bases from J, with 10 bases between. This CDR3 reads CASSDNEAQYF. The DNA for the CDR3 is TGTGCCAGCAGCGATAACGAGGCGCAGTATTTT.

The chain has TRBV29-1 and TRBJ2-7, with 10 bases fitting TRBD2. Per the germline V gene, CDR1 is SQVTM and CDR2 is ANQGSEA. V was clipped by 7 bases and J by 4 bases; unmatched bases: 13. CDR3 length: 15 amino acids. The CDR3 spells CSAYEPGLALYEQYF. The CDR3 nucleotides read TGCAGCGCATATGAACCGGGACTAGCGTTGTACGAGCAGTACTTC.

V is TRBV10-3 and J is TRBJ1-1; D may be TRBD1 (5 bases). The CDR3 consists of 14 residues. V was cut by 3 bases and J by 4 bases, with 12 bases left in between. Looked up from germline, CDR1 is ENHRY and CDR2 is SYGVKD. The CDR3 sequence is CAISEQAATTEAFF. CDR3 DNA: TGTGCCATCAGTGAACAGGCCGCCACCACTGAAGCTTTCTTT.